The 30 T cell receptor beta chains presented below share a single source sample, sequenced in a study of T-cell reconstitution after alpha-beta-depleted transplantation in children. A TCRbeta library incorporating unique molecular identifiers was prepared. TCRdb independently ran MiXCR on the PCR reads; one entry per CDR3 protein. The sample includes approximately 270,000 distinct CDR3 sequences, around 9.6% of them seen just once. This sample comprised PBMCs from the stem cell graft donor, obtained from the stem cell graft. Every receptor here comes from a human donor who donated a stem cell graft to a child with SCID.

The chain is built from TRBV20-1 and TRBJ2-3; 13 nucleotides match TRBD2. This CDR3 region has 17 residues. Per the germline V gene, CDR1 is DFQATT and CDR2 is SNEGSKA (reference sequence). V trimming: 6 bases; J trimming: 2 bases; junction bases outside the gene matches: 11. CDR3 in amino acids: CSASLPLAGGFTDTQYF. The CDR3 DNA sequence: TGCAGTGCCTCCCTCCCACTAGCGGGGGGGTTCACAGATACGCAGTATTTT.

V and J are TRBV5-1 and TRBJ1-1; the match to TRBD1 covers 7 bases. In germline, CDR1 is SGHRS, CDR2 YFSETQ. V lost 4 bases, J lost 1 base, and 4 bases stayed unmatched. The CDR3 totals 14 residues. The CDR3 nucleotides are TGCGCCAGCAGCGGGGGACAGCCGAACACTGAAGCTTTCTTT. This translates into CASSGGQPNTEAFF. The whole variable domain, filled in from reference TRBV5-1 and TRBJ1-1, reads KAGVTQTPRYLIKTRGQQVTLSCSPISGHRSVSWYQQTPGQGLQFLFEYFSETQRNKGNFPGRFSGRQFSNSRSEMNVSTLELGDSALYLCASSGGQPNTEAFFGQGTRLTVV.

This clonotype was counted many times. The rearrangement links TRBV6-5 to TRBJ2-3, with 8 bases aligning to TRBD1. Unmatched junction bases numbered 8, after V lost 4 bases and J lost 2 bases. Per germline, CDR1 MNHEY and CDR2 SVGAGI. The CDR3 covers 16 residues. This CDR3 is CASSSRQGQDTDTQYF. CDR3 DNA sequence: TGTGCCAGCAGTTCTAGACAGGGGCAGGACACAGATACGCAGTATTTT.

This clonotype was counted at least ten times. The chain joins TRBV20-1 to TRBJ1-4; D is undetermined. The germline V and J ends were trimmed by 3 bases and 2 bases, with 7 bases remaining between them. The CDR3 runs 13 residues. CDR1 and CDR2 from the germline V gene are DFQATT and SNEGSKA (reference sequence). CDR3 in amino acids: CSASVVTNEKLFF. The DNA of the CDR3 is TGCAGTGCTAGCGTTGTGACTAATGAAAAACTGTTTTTT.

This clonotype was counted a few times. The V and J genes are TRBV12-3 or TRBV12-4 and TRBJ1-6; 9 nucleotides line up with TRBD1. CDR3 size: 15 residues. Trimming took 4 bases from V and 10 from J; bases not matched to a gene: 8. CDR3 protein: CASSSDGTGISPLHF. The CDR3 nucleotides read TGTGCCAGCAGTTCCGATGGGACAGGGATCTCACCCCTCCACTTT.

This clonotype was seen a handful of times. The gene calls are TRBV10-3 and TRBJ1-1, with no clear D. CDR1 ENHRY and CDR2 SYGVKD come from the germline V gene. The CDR3 extends over 14 amino acids. The germline V and J ends were trimmed by 7 bases and 1 base, with 13 bases remaining between them. The CDR3 DNA is TGTGCCATCATAGAGTCGAGGGCGAACACTGAAGCTTTCTTT. This gives the protein CAIIESRANTEAFF.

This clonotype was counted between two and nine times. The chain employs TRBV20-1 and TRBJ2-7; D may be TRBD2 (5 bases). Deletions cut 1 base from V and 2 bases from J, with 12 bases between. The length of the CDR3 is 14 residues. Germline assignment: CDR1 DFQATT and CDR2 SNEGSKA (reference sequence). CDR3 in DNA: TGCAGTGCTAGAGGAGGGCCAGGTACCTACGAGCAGTACTTC. It codes for CSARGGPGTYEQYF.

The chain couples TRBV11-2 to TRBJ1-4, with unresolved D. This CDR3 contains 18 residues. Germline CDR1 SGHAT, CDR2 FQNNGV. V lost 4 bases, J lost 0 bases, and 18 bases lay in between. The CDR3 nucleotides are TGTGCCAGCAGCTCGCGGGTTTTAACATTTGCAACTAATGAAAAACTGTTTTTT. This sequence encodes CASSSRVLTFATNEKLFF.

Only a few counts were recorded for this clonotype. The DNA for the CDR3 is TGTGCCAGCGGACTGGGGTTCACTCAGCCCCAGCATTTT. This gives the protein CASGLGFTQPQHF. The rearrangement uses TRBV12-3 or TRBV12-4 and TRBJ1-5, with D hard to call. Trimming stripped 8 bases from V and 6 bases from J, with 14 bases between. The CDR3 runs to 13 residues.

This clonotype was recorded a few times. The rearrangement uses TRBV5-1 and TRBJ2-3; tentatively, D is TRBD1 (6 bases). The CDR3 is made up of 16 amino acids. Germline loops: CDR1 SGHRS, CDR2 YFSETQ. V was clipped by 5 bases and J by 0 bases, with 16 bases between them. CDR3 sequence (DNA): TGCGCCAGCAGACCTGGACAGATTTCTAGCACAGATACGCAGTATTTT. Amino acid sequence: CASRPGQISSTDTQYF.

This clonotype was observed at least ten times. The V call is TRBV12-3 or TRBV12-4, the J call TRBJ1-5, with 10 positions matching TRBD1. CDR3 length equals 18 residues. The trim removed 1 base at V and 1 base at J, leaving 7 bases unmatched. The CDR3 nucleotides read TGTGCCAGCAGTTTAGGGACAGGGGGAATAGTCAGCAATCAGCCCCAGCATTTT. Protein: CASSLGTGGIVSNQPQHF.

This rearrangement joins TRBV18 to TRBJ2-1; TRBD1 might be the D (5 bases). CDR3 size: 18 residues. CDR1 and CDR2 from the germline V gene are KGHSH and LQKENI. Trimming shortened V by 3 bases and J by 3 bases, and 21 bases separated the two germline ends. In DNA, the CDR3 is TGTGCCAGCTCACCCTTGCTCAGGGCTAAGAATTACTACAATGAGCAGTTCTTC. Protein product: CASSPLLRAKNYYNEQFF.

The chain is built from TRBV5-1 and TRBJ1-1, with D hard to call. The V end was cut by 4 bases, the J end by 8 bases, with 12 bases between. This CDR3 spans 12 amino acids. Germline CDR1 is SGHRS and CDR2 is YFSETQ. Written as DNA, the CDR3 is TGCGCCAGCAGCGTGATCGGTAGAGAAGCTTTCTTT. It is translated as CASSVIGREAFF.

This clonotype appeared many times. CDR3 amino acids: CASSSQAGAGELFF. DNA for the CDR3: TGTGCCAGCAGTTCCCAGGCGGGGGCCGGGGAGCTGTTTTTT. V gene TRBV12-3 or TRBV12-4 combines with J gene TRBJ2-2, with TRBD2 matching over 7 bases. Trimming at V came to 4 bases and at J to 6 bases, leaving 5 bases not matched to a gene. The CDR3 is 14 residues long.

This clonotype has a handful of counts. This rearrangement joins TRBV7-9 to TRBJ1-2; D is uncertain. The CDR3 has 12 amino acids. V lost 5 bases and J 8 bases, leaving 12 bases between the germline ends. CDR1 is SEHNR and CDR2 is FQNEAQ in the germline V gene (reference sequence). The chain's CDR3 is CASSGAELGYTF. The CDR3 DNA follows: TGTGCCAGCAGCGGAGCAGAGTTAGGCTACACCTTC.

J is TRBJ2-5 and V is TRBV12-3 or TRBV12-4; maybe TRBD1 (6 bases). The CDR3 covers 11 residues. Trimming took off 9 bases at V and 5 bases at J, with 10 bases between the two ends. CDR3 sequence: CASGQKETQYF. For the CDR3, the DNA is TGTGCCAGTGGACAGAAGGAGACCCAGTACTTC.

This clonotype was seen at least ten times. The chain carries TRBV20-1 and TRBJ1-5; no clear D. CDR1 and CDR2 from the germline V gene are DFQATT and SNEGSKA (reference sequence). V was cut by 3 bases and J by 9 bases, with 15 bases left in between. The CDR3 is 13 amino acids. The CDR3 loop is CSASTAGVGPQHF. CDR3 nucleotides: TGCAGTGCTAGTACCGCAGGTGTAGGGCCCCAGCATTTT.

In its sample, this clonotype was seen a few times. This chain connects TRBV20-1 to TRBJ1-1; D not resolved. Trimming pared 3 bases from V and 2 bases from J, leaving 13 bases between. Germline V gives CDR1 DFQATT, CDR2 SNEGSKA (reference sequence). The CDR3 has 14 amino acids. The CDR3 nucleotides read TGCAGTGCTAGGGAAATGACAAGAAACACTGAAGCTTTCTTT. Its protein product is CSAREMTRNTEAFF.

The chain links TRBV7-2 to TRBJ1-1, with a weak D call TRBD1 (6 bases). V was clipped by 5 bases and J by 0 bases, with 13 bases between them. The CDR3 loop spans 15 amino acids. The germline V gene has CDR1 SGHTA and CDR2 FQGNSA. CDR3 protein: CASSITGYMNTEAFF. The CDR3, as DNA: TGTGCCAGCAGCATAACAGGGTACATGAACACTGAAGCTTTCTTT.

This clonotype has ten or more counts. The chain recombines TRBV3-1 with TRBJ1-5; D call uncertain. V was shortened by 0 bases and J by 7 bases, with 13 bases between the two germline ends. Germline V CDR1 and CDR2: LGHDT, YNNKEL (reference sequence). The CDR3 length is 15 residues. The CDR3 DNA is TGTGCCAGCAGCCAAGATACCGGGTTTGGACAGCCCCAGCATTTT. This translates into CASSQDTGFGQPQHF.

The genes are TRBV9 and TRBJ1-2, with D maybe TRBD1 (6 bases). Germline V gene sequence: CDR1 SGDLS, CDR2 YYNGEE. This CDR3 is built from 15 residues. Trimming took off 6 bases at V and 5 bases at J, with 20 bases between the two ends. The CDR3 nucleotides read TGTGCCAGCACAGGTATACGCGGACAGCCTTATGGCTACACCTTC. Translation: CASTGIRGQPYGYTF. The complete variable domain, with remaining parts taken from reference TRBV9 and TRBJ1-2, reads DSGVTQTPKHLITATGQRVTLRCSPRSGDLSVYWYQQSLDQGLQFLIQYYNGEERAKGNILERFSAQQFPDLHSELNLSSLELGDSALYFCASTGIRGQPYGYTFGSGTRLTVV.

This chain connects TRBV24-1 to TRBJ1-3, with D unresolved. Germline V gene data show CDR1 as KGHDR and CDR2 as SFDVKD. This CDR3 is 15 amino acids long. The V gene lost 1 base and the J gene lost 2 bases, with 8 bases spanning the gap. CDR3 DNA: TGTGCCACCAGTGATTTTGACGGGACTGGAAACACCATATATTTT. It yields the protein CATSDFDGTGNTIYF.

There are a few counts of this clonotype. This chain connects TRBV7-8 to TRBJ2-6, with D tentatively TRBD1 (6 bases). Per germline, CDR1 SGHVS and CDR2 FQNEAQ. This CDR3 has 16 amino acids. Trimming pared 5 bases from V and 9 bases from J, leaving 20 bases between. The CDR3 DNA follows: TGTGCCAGCAGCGTGGTCAGTCCAGGGGTTGTCAACGTCCTGACTTTC. Protein sequence: CASSVVSPGVVNVLTF.

V and J are TRBV25-1 and TRBJ2-5, with 8 bases matching TRBD1. With 3 bases clipped from V and 1 base from J, the junction kept 10 bases outside the gene matches. The CDR3 consists of 17 residues. The germline CDR1 and CDR2 sequences are MGHDK and SYGVNS. In DNA, the CDR3 is TGTGCCAGCAGTGACCGGACAGGGAGAATCGGCCAAGAGACCCAGTACTTC. Translated, it gives CASSDRTGRIGQETQYF.

The chain recombines TRBV7-9 with TRBJ2-5, with D possibly being TRBD2 (6 bases). The germline V gene has CDR1 SEHNR and CDR2 FQNEAQ (reference sequence). V was shortened by 8 bases and J by 3 bases, with 16 bases between the two germline ends. The CDR3 consists of 14 residues. CDR3 DNA sequence: TGTGCCAGCGGAGGGGCCAGTAACAAAGAGACCCAGTACTTC. This codes for CASGGASNKETQYF.

The J gene is TRBJ2-2, the V gene TRBV11-3; D possibly corresponds to TRBD1 (6 bases). The V end lost 5 bases, the J end lost 7 bases, and 11 bases lay between the germline ends. The germline V gene has CDR1 SGHNT and CDR2 YENEEA. The CDR3 runs to 13 residues. The CDR3 sequence is CASSLQGFGELFF. CDR3 sequence (DNA): TGTGCCAGCAGCCTGCAGGGGTTCGGGGAGCTGTTTTTT.

The table lists this clonotype with many counts. The chain has TRBV7-3 and TRBJ2-2; D possibly corresponds to TRBD2 (6 bases). V dropped 1 base and J dropped 9 bases, with 9 bases sitting between them. The CDR3 is made up of 13 amino acids. Germline CDR1 and CDR2: SGHTA and FQGTGA. CDR3 DNA: TGTGCCAGCAGCTTAAGGGACTCTAGGGAGCTGTTTTTT. Translating it yields CASSLRDSRELFF.

This clonotype was counted many times. The chain couples TRBV12-3 or TRBV12-4 to TRBJ1-1; D uncertain. V was trimmed by 0 bases and J by 2 bases, leaving 13 bases between them. This CDR3 is built from 16 residues. The DNA of the CDR3 is TGTGCCAGCAGTTTAGCCTCTGTACTTGTCAACACTGAAGCTTTCTTT. Protein product: CASSLASVLVNTEAFF.

Only a few counts were recorded for this clonotype. As DNA, the CDR3 is TGTGCCAGCAGGCTCATGGAGGCCAAAAACATTCAGTACTTC. Protein product: CASRLMEAKNIQYF. V and J are TRBV6-1 and TRBJ2-4; D is unresolved. Looked up from germline, CDR1 is MNHNS and CDR2 is SASEGT. Trimming stripped 6 bases from V and 1 base from J, with 10 bases between. This CDR3 has 14 residues.

This clonotype came up a few times. DNA of the CDR3: TGCAGTGCTAGGTCGGGCCTCTACGAGCAGTACTTC. Translation: CSARSGLYEQYF. This rearrangement joins TRBV20-1 to TRBJ2-7; D is ambiguous. There are 12 residues in the CDR3. Trimming left V 3 bases short and J 3 bases short, with 9 bases between. Germline CDR1 and CDR2: DFQATT and SNEGSKA (reference sequence).